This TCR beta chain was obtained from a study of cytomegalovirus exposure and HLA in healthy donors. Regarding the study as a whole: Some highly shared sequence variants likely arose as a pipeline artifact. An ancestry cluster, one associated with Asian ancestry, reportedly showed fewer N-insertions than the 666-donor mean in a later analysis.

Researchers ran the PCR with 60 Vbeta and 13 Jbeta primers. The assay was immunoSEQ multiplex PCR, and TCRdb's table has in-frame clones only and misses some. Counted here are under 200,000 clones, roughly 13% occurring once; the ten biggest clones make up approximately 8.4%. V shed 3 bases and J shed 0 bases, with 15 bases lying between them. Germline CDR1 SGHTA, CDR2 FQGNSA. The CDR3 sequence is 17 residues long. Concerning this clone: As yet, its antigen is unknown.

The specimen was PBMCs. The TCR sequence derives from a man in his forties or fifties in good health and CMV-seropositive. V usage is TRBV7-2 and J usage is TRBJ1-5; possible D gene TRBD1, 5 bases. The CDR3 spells CASSFGWGGVSNQPQHF. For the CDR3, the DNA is TGTGCCAGCAGCTTTGGGTGGGGAGGGGTTAGCAATCAGCCCCAGCATTTT.